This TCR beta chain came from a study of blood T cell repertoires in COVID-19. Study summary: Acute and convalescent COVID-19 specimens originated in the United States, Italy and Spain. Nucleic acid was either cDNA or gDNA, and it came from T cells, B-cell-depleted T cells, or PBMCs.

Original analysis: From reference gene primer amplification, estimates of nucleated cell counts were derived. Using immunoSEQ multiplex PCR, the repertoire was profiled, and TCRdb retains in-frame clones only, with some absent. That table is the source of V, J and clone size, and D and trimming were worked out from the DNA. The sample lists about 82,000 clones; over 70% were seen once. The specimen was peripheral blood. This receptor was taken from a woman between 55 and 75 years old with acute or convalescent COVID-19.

The CDR3 DNA sequence: TGCGCCAGCAGGGCCGACAGGGGGAGCTCCTATAATTCACCCCTCCACTTT. Protein sequence: CASRADRGSSYNSPLHF. The chain has TRBV4-1 and TRBJ1-6; 9 nucleotides agree with TRBD1. The germline gives CDR1 MGHRA, CDR2 YSYEKL. The V segment lost 6 bases and the J segment 0 bases; nucleotides outside the gene matches: 6. This CDR3 region has 17 residues.